This record looks at one TCR beta chain sequence and its context. The antigen is undetermined. At one end, the junction sequence differs from germline, possibly due to a read error. This specimen belongs to a study of response to subunit inactivated influenza vaccine. Study-wide results and caveats: Authors suggested each seasonal influenza vaccination recruits few new T cells.

TCRdb recomputed calls from the RT-PCR reads with MiXCR, one row per CDR3 protein. Among 500,000 to 600,000 distinct CDR3 sequences, under 15% were seen once, and the ten largest hold around 14%. The CDR3 spans 13 residues. CDR1 and CDR2 (germline): SGHRS, YFSETQ. The chain has TRBV5-1 and TRBJ2-1; no firm D call. This TCR was sampled from a man over 45 who received an inactivated influenza vaccine. The material was PBMCs from blood, obtained roughly 45 days after vaccination. CDR3 sequence (DNA): TGCGCCAGGAGCTCGGCTAACAGCAATGAGCAGTTCTTC. Protein: CARSSANSNEQFF.